This TCR beta chain originates from a study of blood T cell repertoires in COVID-19. Study at large: From T cells, B-cell-depleted T cells, or PBMCs came the material, which was cDNA or gDNA.

This CDR3 spans 14 amino acids. The V end was cut by 3 bases, the J end by 4 bases, with 9 bases between. Germline V gives CDR1 LNHDA, CDR2 SQIVND (reference sequence). To note about this clone: This specimen includes other DNA sequences encoding the same CDR3.

Sequenced by immunoSEQ multiplex PCR; TCRdb stores in-frame clones only, minus some. This sample has 400,000 to 500,000 clones, with around nine tenths found just once. Participant-reported clinical history was the basis for cohort assignment. The sequence was collected from a young woman who had been exposed to COVID-19. Material for sequencing was PBMCs or T cells enriched from blood (not recorded which). The chain employs TRBV19 and TRBJ1-4; no firm D call. CDR3 sequence reads: CASSIGGNNEKLFF. In DNA form, the CDR3 reads TGTGCCAGTAGTATCGGAGGGAATAATGAAAAACTGTTTTTT.